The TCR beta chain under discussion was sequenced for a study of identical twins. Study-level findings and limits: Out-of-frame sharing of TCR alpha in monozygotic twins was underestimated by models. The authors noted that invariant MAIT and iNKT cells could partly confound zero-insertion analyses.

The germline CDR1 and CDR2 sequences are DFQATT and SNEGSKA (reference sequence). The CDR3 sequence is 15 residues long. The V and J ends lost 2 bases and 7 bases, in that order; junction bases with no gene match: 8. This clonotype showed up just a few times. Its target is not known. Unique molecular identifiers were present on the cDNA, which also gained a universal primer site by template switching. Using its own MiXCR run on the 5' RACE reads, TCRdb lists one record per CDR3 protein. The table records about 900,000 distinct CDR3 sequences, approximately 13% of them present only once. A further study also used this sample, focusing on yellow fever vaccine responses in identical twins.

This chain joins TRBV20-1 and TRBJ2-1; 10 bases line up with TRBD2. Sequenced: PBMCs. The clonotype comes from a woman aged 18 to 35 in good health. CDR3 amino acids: CSARFPGLAINEQFF. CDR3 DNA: TGCAGTGCTAGATTTCCGGGACTAGCGATAAATGAGCAGTTCTTC.